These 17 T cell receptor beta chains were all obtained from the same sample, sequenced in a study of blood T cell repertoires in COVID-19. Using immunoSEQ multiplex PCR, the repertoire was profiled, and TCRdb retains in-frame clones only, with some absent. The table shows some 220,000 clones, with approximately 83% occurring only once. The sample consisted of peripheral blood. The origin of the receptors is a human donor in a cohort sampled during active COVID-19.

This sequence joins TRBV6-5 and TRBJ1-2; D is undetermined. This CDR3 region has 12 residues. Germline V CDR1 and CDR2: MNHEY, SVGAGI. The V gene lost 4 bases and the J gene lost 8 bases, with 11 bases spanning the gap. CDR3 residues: CASSSPGEGYTF. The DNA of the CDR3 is TGTGCCAGCAGTTCCCCCGGTGAAGGCTACACCTTC.

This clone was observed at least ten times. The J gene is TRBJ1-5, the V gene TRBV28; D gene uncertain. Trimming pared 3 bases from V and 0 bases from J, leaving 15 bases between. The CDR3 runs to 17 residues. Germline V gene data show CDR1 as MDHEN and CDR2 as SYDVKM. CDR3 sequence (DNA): TGTGCCAGCAGTTTCTTGTCCTATCGCTATAGCAATCAGCCCCAGCATTTT. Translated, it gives CASSFLSYRYSNQPQHF.

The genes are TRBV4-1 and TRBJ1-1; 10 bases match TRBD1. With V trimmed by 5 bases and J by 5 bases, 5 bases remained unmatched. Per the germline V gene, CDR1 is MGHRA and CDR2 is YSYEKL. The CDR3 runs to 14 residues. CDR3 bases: TGCGCCAGCAGCGCGCCGGGACAGGGGACTGAAGCTTTCTTT. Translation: CASSAPGQGTEAFF.

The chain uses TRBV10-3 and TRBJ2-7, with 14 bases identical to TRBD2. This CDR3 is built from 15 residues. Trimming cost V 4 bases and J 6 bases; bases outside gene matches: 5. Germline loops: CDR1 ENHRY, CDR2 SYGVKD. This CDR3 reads CAISGTSGGNVEQYF. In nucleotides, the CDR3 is TGTGCCATCAGTGGGACTAGCGGGGGGAACGTCGAGCAGTACTTC.

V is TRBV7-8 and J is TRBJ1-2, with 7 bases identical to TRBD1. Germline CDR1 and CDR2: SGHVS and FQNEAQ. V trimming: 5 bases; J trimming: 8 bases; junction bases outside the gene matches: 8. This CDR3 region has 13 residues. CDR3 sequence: CASSRPGQPGYTF. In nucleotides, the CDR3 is TGTGCCAGCAGCCGACCGGGACAGCCAGGCTACACCTTC. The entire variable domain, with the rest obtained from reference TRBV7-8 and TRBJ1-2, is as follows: GAGVSQSPRYKVAKRGQDVALRCDPISGHVSLFWYQQALGQGPEFLTYFQNEAQLDKSGLPSDRFFAERPEGSVSTLKIQRTQQEDSAVYLCASSRPGQPGYTFGSGTRLTVV.

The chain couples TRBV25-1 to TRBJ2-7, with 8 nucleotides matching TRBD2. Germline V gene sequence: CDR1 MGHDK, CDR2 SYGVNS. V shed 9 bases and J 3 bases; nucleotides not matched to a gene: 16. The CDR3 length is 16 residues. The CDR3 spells CASKPTGDSGDYEQYF. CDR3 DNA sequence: TGTGCCAGTAAACCGACCGGGGATAGCGGGGACTACGAGCAGTACTTC.

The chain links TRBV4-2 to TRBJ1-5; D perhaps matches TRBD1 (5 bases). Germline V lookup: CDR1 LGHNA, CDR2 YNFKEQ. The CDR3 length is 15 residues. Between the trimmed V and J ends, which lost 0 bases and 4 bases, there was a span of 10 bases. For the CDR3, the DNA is TGTGCCAGCAGCCAAGACGACAGTTGGAATCAGCCCCAGCATTTT. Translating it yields CASSQDDSWNQPQHF.

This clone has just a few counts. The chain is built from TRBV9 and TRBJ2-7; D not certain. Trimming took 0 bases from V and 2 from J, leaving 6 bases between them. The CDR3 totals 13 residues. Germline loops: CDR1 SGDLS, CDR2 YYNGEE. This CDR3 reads CASSVGATYEQYF. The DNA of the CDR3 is TGTGCCAGCAGCGTAGGGGCTACCTACGAGCAGTACTTC.

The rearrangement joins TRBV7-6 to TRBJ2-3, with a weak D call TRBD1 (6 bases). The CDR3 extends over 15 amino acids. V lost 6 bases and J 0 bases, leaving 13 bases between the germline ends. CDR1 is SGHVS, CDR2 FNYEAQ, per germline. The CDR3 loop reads CASRPARGSTDTQYF. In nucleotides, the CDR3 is TGTGCCAGCAGACCGGCCAGGGGTAGCACAGATACGCAGTATTTT.

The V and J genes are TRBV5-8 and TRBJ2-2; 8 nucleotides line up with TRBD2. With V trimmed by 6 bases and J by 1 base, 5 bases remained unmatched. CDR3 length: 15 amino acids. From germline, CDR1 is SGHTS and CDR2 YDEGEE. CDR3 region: CASTRAGVNTGELFF. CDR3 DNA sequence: TGTGCCAGCACGAGAGCGGGGGTGAACACCGGGGAGCTGTTTTTT. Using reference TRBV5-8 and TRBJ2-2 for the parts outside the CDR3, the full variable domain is EAGVTQSPTHLIKTRGQQATLRCSPISGHTSVYWYQQALGLGLQFLLWYDEGEERNRGNFPPRFSGRQFPNYSSELNVNALELEDSALYLCASTRAGVNTGELFFGEGSRLTVL.

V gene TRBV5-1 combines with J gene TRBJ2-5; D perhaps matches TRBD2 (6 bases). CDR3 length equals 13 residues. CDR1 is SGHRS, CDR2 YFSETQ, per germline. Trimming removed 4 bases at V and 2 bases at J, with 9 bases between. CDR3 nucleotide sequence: TGCGCCAGCAGCACGACTAGACAAGAGACCCAGTACTTC. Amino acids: CASSTTRQETQYF. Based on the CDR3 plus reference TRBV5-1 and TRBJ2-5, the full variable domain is KAGVTQTPRYLIKTRGQQVTLSCSPISGHRSVSWYQQTPGQGLQFLFEYFSETQRNKGNFPGRFSGRQFSNSRSEMNVSTLELGDSALYLCASSTTRQETQYFGPGTRLLVL.

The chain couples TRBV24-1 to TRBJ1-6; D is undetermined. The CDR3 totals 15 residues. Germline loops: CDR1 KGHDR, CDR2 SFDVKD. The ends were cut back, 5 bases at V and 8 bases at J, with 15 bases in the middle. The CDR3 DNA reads TGTGCCACCAGTGCCCTGAGGCGGCGAGATTCACCCCTCCACTTT. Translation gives CATSALRRRDSPLHF.

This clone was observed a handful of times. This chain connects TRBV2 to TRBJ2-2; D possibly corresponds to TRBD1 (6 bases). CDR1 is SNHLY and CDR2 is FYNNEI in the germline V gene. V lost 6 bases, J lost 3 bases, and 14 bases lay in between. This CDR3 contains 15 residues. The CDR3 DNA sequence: TGTGCCAGCAGAGGACAGAATCTTCACACCGGGGAGCTGTTTTTT. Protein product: CASRGQNLHTGELFF.

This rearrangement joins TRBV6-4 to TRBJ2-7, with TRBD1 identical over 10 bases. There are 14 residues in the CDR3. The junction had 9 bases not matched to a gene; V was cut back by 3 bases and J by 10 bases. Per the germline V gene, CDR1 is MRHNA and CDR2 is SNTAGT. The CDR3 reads CASSEGQGSPLQYF. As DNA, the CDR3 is TGTGCCAGCAGTGAGGGACAGGGGTCCCCGTTACAGTACTTC.

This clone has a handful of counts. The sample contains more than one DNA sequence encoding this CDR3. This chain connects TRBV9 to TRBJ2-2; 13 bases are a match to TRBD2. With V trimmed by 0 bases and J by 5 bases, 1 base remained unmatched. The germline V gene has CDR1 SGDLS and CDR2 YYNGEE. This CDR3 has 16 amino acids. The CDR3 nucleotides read TGTGCCAGCAGCGTAGGACTAGCGGGGGGTACCGGGGAGCTGTTTTTT. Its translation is CASSVGLAGGTGELFF. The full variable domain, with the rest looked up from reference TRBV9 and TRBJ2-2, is DSGVTQTPKHLITATGQRVTLRCSPRSGDLSVYWYQQSLDQGLQFLIQYYNGEERAKGNILERFSAQQFPDLHSELNLSSLELGDSALYFCASSVGLAGGTGELFFGEGSRLTVL.

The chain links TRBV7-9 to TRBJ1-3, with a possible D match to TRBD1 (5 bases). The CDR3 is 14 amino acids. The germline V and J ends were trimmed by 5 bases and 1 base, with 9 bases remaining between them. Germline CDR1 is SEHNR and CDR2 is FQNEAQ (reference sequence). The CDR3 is CASSHGQSGNTIYF. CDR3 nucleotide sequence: TGTGCCAGCAGCCATGGACAATCTGGAAACACCATATATTTT.

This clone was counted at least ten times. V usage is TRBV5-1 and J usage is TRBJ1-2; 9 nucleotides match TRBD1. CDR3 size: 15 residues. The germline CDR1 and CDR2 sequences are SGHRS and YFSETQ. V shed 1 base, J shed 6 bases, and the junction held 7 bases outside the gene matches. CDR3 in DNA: TGCGCCAGCAGCTTGTCACAGGGGGCTGGAAATGGCTACACCTTC. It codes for CASSLSQGAGNGYTF. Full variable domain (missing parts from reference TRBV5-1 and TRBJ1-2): KAGVTQTPRYLIKTRGQQVTLSCSPISGHRSVSWYQQTPGQGLQFLFEYFSETQRNKGNFPGRFSGRQFSNSRSEMNVSTLELGDSALYLCASSLSQGAGNGYTFGSGTRLTVV.